The source of this T cell receptor (beta chain) is a study of blood T cells in healthy people across ages. A J-beta primer mix and a sample-barcoded 5' primer were used in a second PCR of about 7 to 12 cycles. TCRdb re-called the 5' RACE reads through MiXCR, storing one row per CDR3 protein. Here the sample spans some 1.5 million distinct CDR3 sequences, 28% being singletons. There are a few counts of this clonotype. The TCR comes from a woman aged 25 to 39 in good health. The sequenced sample consisted of blood.

Written as DNA, the CDR3 is TGTGCCAGCAGCCCAATCGGACGGGGCTATGGCTACACCTTC. It specifies CASSPIGRGYGYTF. The genes are TRBV7-9 and TRBJ1-2; D ambiguous. Germline V gives CDR1 SEHNR, CDR2 FQNEAQ (reference sequence). The CDR3 runs 14 residues. V was cut by 5 bases and J by 4 bases, with 14 bases left in between.